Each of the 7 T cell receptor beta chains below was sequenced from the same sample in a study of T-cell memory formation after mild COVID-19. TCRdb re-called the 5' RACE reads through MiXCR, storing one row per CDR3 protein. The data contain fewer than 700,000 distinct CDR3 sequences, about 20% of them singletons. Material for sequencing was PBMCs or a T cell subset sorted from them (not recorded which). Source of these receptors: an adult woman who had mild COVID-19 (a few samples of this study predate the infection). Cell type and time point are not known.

The CDR3 nucleotides read TGTGCCAGCAGCTTAGTGGCGTCCTCCGGAGATACGCAGTATTTT. This translates into CASSLVASSGDTQYF. The chain combines TRBV7-2 with TRBJ2-3, with D hard to call. V lost 1 base to trimming and J lost 5 bases, with 13 bases between them. This CDR3 spans 15 amino acids. Germline V lookup: CDR1 SGHTA, CDR2 FQGNSA.

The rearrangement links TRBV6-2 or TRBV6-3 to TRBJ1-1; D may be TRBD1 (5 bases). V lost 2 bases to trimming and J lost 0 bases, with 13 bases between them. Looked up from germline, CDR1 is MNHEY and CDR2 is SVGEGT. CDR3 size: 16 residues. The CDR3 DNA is TGTGCCAGCAGTTACAGATCGGGACGGGTGAACACTGAAGCTTTCTTT. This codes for CASSYRSGRVNTEAFF.

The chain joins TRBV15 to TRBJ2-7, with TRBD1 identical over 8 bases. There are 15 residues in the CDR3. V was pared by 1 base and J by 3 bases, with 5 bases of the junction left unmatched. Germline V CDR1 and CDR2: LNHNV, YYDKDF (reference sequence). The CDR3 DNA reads TGTGCCACCAGCAGAGCAGGGGGCCCCCTCTACGAGCAGTACTTC. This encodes CATSRAGGPLYEQYF.

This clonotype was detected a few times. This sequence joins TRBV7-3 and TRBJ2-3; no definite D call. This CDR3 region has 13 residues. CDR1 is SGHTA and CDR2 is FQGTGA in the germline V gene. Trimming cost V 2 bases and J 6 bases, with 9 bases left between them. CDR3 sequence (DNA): TGTGCCAGCAGCTTAGGTTTGGGGGATACGCAGTATTTT. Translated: CASSLGLGDTQYF.

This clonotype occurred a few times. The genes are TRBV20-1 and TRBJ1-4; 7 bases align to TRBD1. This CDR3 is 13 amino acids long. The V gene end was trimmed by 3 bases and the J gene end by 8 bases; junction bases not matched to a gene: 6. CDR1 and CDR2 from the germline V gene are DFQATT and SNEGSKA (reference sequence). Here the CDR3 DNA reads TGCAGTGCTAGGACAGGGTTTCAAGAAAAACTGTTTTTT. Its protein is CSARTGFQEKLFF.

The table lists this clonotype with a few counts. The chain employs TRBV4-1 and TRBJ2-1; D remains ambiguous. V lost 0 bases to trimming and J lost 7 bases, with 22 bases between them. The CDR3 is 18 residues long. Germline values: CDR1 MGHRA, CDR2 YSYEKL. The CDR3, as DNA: TGCGCCAGCAGCCAAGATATCTCCGCGGTAAGGCTACCTAATGAGCAGTTCTTC. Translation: CASSQDISAVRLPNEQFF.

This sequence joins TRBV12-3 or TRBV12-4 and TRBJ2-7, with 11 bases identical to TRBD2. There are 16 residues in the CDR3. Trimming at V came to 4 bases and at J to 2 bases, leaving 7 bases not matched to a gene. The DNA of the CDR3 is TGTGCCAGCAGTTCTTCTAGCGGGGGGACTCCCTACGAGCAGTACTTC. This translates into CASSSSSGGTPYEQYF.